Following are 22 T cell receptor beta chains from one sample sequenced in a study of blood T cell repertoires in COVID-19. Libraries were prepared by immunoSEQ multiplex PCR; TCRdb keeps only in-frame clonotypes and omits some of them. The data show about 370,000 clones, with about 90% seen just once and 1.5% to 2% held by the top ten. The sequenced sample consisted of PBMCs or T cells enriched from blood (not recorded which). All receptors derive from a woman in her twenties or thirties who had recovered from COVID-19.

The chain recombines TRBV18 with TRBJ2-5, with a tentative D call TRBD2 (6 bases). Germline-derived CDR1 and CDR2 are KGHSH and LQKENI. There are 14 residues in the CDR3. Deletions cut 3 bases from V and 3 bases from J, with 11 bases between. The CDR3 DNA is TGTGCCAGCTCACCCACCCAGCGGGAAGAGACCCAGTACTTC. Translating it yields CASSPTQREETQYF.

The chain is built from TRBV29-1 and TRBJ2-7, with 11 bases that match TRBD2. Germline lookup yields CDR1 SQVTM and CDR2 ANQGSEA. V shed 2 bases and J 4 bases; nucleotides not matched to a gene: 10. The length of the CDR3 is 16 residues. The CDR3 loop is CSVELHTSGSEYEQYF. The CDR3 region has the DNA TGCAGCGTTGAACTCCATACTAGCGGGAGTGAATACGAGCAGTACTTC.

DNA of the CDR3: TGTGCCAGCAGTTGGTCCGGGACTAGCCCCACAGATACGCAGTATTTT. Translation gives CASSWSGTSPTDTQYF. The rearrangement links TRBV27 to TRBJ2-3; 9 bases agree with TRBD2. Germline V gene sequence: CDR1 MNHEY, CDR2 SMNVEV (reference sequence). Trimming cost V 4 bases and J 2 bases; bases outside gene matches: 7. The CDR3 is made up of 16 amino acids.

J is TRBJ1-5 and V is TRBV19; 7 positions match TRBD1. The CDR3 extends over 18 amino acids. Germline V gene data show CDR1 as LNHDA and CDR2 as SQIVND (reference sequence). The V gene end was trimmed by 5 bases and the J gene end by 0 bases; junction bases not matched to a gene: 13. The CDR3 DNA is TGTGCCAGTAGTCCAACCATAGCGCAGGGGGATAGCAATCAGCCCCAGCATTTT. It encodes CASSPTIAQGDSNQPQHF.

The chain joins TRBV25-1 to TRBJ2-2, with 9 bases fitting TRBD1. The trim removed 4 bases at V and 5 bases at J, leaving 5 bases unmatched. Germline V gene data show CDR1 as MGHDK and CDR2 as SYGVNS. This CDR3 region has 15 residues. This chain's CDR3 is CASSVSGQGTGELFF. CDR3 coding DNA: TGTGCCAGCAGTGTCTCGGGACAGGGAACCGGGGAGCTGTTTTTT.

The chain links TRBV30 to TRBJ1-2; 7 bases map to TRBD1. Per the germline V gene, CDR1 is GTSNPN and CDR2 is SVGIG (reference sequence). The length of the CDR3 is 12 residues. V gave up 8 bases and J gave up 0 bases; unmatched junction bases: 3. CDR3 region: CARDRTNYGYTF. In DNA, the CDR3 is TGTGCCCGGGACAGAACTAACTATGGCTACACCTTC.

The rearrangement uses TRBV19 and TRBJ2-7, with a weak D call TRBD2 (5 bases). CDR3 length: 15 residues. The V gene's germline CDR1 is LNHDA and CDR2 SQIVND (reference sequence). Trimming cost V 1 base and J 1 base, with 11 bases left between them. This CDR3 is CASSIGLSGSYEQYF. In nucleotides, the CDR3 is TGTGCCAGTAGTATAGGACTATCGGGGTCCTACGAGCAGTACTTC. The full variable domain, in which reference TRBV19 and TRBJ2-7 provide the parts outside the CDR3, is DGGITQSPKYLFRKEGQNVTLSCEQNLNHDAMYWYRQDPGQGLRLIYYSQIVNDFQKGDIAEGYSVSREKKESFPLTVTSAQKNPTAFYLCASSIGLSGSYEQYFGPGTRLTVT.

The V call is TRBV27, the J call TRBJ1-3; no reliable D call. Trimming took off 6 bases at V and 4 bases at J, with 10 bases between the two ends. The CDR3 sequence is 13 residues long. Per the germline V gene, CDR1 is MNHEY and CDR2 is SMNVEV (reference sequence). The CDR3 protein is CASSFTRGNTIYF. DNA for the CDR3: TGTGCCAGCAGCTTCACCCGGGGAAACACCATATATTTT.

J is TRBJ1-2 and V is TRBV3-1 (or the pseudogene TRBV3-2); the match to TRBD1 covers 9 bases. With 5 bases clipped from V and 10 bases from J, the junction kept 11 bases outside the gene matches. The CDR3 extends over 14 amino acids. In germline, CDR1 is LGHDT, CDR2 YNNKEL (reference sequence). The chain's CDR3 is CASSSLTGGSFYTF. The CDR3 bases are TGTGCCAGCAGCTCACTCACAGGGGGCTCATTCTACACCTTC.

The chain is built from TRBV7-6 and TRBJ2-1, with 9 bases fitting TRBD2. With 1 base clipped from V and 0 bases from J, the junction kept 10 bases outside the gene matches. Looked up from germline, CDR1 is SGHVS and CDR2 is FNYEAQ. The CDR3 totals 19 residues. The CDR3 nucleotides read TGTGCCAGCAGCTTAGAGGTAGCGGGGGCCGTTTCCTCCTACAATGAGCAGTTCTTC. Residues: CASSLEVAGAVSSYNEQFF. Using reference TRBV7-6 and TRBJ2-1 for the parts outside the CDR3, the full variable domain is GAGVSQSPRYKVTKRGQDVALRCDPISGHVSLYWYRQALGQGPEFLTYFNYEAQQDKSGLPNDRFSAERPEGSISTLTIQRTEQRDSAMYRCASSLEVAGAVSSYNEQFFGPGTRLTVL.

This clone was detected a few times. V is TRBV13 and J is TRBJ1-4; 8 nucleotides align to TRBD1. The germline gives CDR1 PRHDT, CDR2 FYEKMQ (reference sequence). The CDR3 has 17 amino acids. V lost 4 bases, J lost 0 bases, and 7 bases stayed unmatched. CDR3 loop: CASSWTGRGATNEKLFF. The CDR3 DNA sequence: TGTGCCAGCAGCTGGACAGGGAGAGGAGCAACTAATGAAAAACTGTTTTTT.

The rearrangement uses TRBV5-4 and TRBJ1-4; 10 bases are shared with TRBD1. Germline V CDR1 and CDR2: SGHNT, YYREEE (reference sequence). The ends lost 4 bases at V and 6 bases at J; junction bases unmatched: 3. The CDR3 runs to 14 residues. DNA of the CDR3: TGTGCCAGCAGCCGACAGGGGGCGGATGAAAAACTGTTTTTT. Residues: CASSRQGADEKLFF.

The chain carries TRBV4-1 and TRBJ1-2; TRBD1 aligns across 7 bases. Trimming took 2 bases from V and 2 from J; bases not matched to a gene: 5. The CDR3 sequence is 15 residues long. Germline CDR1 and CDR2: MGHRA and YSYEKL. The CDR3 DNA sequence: TGCGCCAGCAGCCAACGACAGGGACTCAACTATGGCTACACCTTC. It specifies CASSQRQGLNYGYTF.

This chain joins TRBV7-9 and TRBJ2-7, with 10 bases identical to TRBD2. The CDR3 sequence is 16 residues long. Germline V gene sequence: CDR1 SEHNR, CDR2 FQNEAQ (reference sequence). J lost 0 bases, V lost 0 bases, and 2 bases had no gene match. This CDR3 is CASSLALAGNSYEQYF. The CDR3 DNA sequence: TGTGCCAGCAGCTTAGCACTAGCGGGAAACTCCTACGAGCAGTACTTC.

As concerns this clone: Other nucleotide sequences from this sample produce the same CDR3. This CDR3 is CASSLGTSTDTQYF. The CDR3 nucleotides are TGCGCCAGCAGCTTAGGGACTAGCACAGATACGCAGTATTTT. This chain joins TRBV5-1 and TRBJ2-3; D perhaps matches TRBD2 (6 bases). V lost 2 bases and J 0 bases, leaving 7 bases between the germline ends. From germline, CDR1 is SGHRS and CDR2 YFSETQ. CDR3 size: 14 residues.

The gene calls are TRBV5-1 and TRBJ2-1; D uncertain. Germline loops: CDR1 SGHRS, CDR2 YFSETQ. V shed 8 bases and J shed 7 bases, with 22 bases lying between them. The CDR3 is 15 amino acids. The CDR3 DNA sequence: TGCGCCAGTCGCGGATCAACGATATCGAAGAATGAGCAGTTCTTC. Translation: CASRGSTISKNEQFF.

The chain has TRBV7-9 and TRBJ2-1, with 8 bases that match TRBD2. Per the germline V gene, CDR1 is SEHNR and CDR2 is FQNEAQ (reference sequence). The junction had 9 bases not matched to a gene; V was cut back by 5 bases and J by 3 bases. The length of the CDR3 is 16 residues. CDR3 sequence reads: CASSRPTSGYYNEQFF. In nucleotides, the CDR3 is TGTGCCAGCAGCCGCCCCACTAGCGGATACTACAATGAGCAGTTCTTC.

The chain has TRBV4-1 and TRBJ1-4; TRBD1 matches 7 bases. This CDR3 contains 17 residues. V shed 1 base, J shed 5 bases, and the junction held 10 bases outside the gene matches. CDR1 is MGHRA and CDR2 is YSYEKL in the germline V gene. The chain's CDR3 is CASSQGTTDRPNEKLFF. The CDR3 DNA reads TGCGCCAGCAGCCAAGGGACTACGGACAGGCCGAATGAAAAACTGTTTTTT.

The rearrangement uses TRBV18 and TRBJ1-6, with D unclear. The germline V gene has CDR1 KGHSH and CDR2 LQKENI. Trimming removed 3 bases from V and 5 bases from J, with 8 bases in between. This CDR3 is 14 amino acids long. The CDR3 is CASSPADNNSPLHF. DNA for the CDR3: TGTGCCAGCTCACCGGCCGATAATAATTCACCCCTCCACTTT.

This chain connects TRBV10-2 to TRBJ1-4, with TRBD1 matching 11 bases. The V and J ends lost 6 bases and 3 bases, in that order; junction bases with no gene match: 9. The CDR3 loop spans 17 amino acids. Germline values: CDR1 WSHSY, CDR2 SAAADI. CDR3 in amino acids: CASSSGTGGESNEKLFF. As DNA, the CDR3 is TGCGCCAGCAGCAGCGGGACAGGGGGAGAATCTAATGAAAAACTGTTTTTT.

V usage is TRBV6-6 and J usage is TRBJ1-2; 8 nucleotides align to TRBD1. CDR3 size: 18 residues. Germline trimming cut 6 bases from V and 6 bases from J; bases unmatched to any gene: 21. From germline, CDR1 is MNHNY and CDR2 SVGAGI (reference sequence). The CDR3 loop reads CASSRTTGAGGSVNGYTF. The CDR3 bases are TGTGCCAGCAGCCGAACTACGGGGGCAGGGGGCAGTGTTAATGGCTACACCTTC.

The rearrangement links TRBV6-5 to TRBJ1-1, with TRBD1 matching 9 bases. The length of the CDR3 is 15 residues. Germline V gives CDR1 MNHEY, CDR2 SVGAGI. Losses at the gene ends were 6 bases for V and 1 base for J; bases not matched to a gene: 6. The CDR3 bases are TGTGCCAGCAGCTTGGGACAGGGCGGGAACACTGAAGCTTTCTTT. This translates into CASSLGQGGNTEAFF.